The next 27 T cell receptor beta chains were all read from a single sample in a study of cytomegalovirus exposure and HLA in healthy donors. Clones were read by immunoSEQ multiplex PCR, and TCRdb kept only the in-frame ones, dropping some. Here the sample spans tens of thousands of clones, 94% being singletons. The sequenced sample consisted of PBMCs. The origin of the receptors is a young woman in good health and CMV-seronegative.

The rearrangement uses TRBV19 and TRBJ2-1; 9 bases match TRBD2. This CDR3 has 17 amino acids. The trim removed 1 base at V and 4 bases at J, leaving 8 bases unmatched. Germline V gene lookup returns CDR1 LNHDA and CDR2 SQIVND (reference sequence). The CDR3: CASSIASSGGRYNEQFF. In DNA form, the CDR3 reads TGTGCCAGTAGTATAGCGAGTAGCGGGGGCCGATACAATGAGCAGTTCTTC.

The chain carries TRBV5-1 and TRBJ2-3; D is possibly TRBD1 (5 bases). This CDR3 has 12 residues. Per germline, CDR1 SGHRS and CDR2 YFSETQ. V lost 2 bases and J lost 6, with 7 bases in between. The CDR3: CASSLGVDTQYF. CDR3 bases: TGCGCCAGCAGCTTAGGGGTGGATACGCAGTATTTT. Together with reference TRBV5-1 and TRBJ2-3, the CDR3 gives the full variable domain: KAGVTQTPRYLIKTRGQQVTLSCSPISGHRSVSWYQQTPGQGLQFLFEYFSETQRNKGNFPGRFSGRQFSNSRSEMNVSTLELGDSALYLCASSLGVDTQYFGPGTRLTVL.

The chain joins TRBV10-2 to TRBJ2-1; tentatively, D is TRBD1 (6 bases). This CDR3 is built from 15 residues. The V end lost 4 bases, the J end lost 2 bases, and 12 bases lay between the germline ends. Germline V gene lookup returns CDR1 WSHSY and CDR2 SAAADI. Here the CDR3 reads CASSGIRGAYNEQFF. The CDR3 nucleotides read TGCGCCAGCAGTGGGATCAGGGGCGCCTACAATGAGCAGTTCTTC.

The chain links TRBV7-9 to TRBJ1-5; D unclear. CDR1 and CDR2 from the germline V gene are SEHNR and FQNEAQ (reference sequence). Trimming left V 3 bases short and J 3 bases short, with 9 bases between. The CDR3 extends over 14 amino acids. CDR3 DNA sequence: TGTGCCAGCAGCTTTGCAGAACACAATCAGCCCCAGCATTTT. It is translated as CASSFAEHNQPQHF.

The chain links TRBV6-5 to TRBJ1-1, with no clear D. Trimming removed 8 bases at V and 0 bases at J, with 10 bases between. CDR1 is MNHEY, CDR2 SVGAGI, per germline. The CDR3 runs 13 residues. CDR3 loop: CASGGSLNTEAFF. In DNA, the CDR3 is TGTGCCAGCGGCGGAAGCTTGAACACTGAAGCTTTCTTT.

The rearrangement uses TRBV6-6 and TRBJ1-1, with D perhaps TRBD1 (5 bases). Germline CDR1 and CDR2: MNHNY and SVGAGI (reference sequence). The V and J ends lost 0 bases and 6 bases respectively, with 14 bases between them. CDR3 size: 15 residues. The CDR3 nucleotides are TGTGCCAGCAGTTACTCTAGGGTCGGGGGTCCTGAAGCTTTCTTT. Its translation: CASSYSRVGGPEAFF.

This chain links TRBV7-2 with TRBJ1-2; 8 positions agree with TRBD1. The CDR3 length is 16 residues. After removal of 2 bases from V and 1 base from J, the junction contained 6 bases not matched to a gene. The germline V gene encodes CDR1 SGHTA and CDR2 FQGNSA. In nucleotides, the CDR3 is TGTGCCAGCAGCTTACCTGGACAGGGCGGTAACTATGGCTACACCTTC. Encoded protein: CASSLPGQGGNYGYTF.

The rearrangement joins TRBV5-1 to TRBJ2-1; 8 bases map to TRBD2. The CDR3 consists of 14 residues. V lost 6 bases to trimming and J lost 4 bases; unmatched junction nucleotides: 6. The germline V gene encodes CDR1 SGHRS and CDR2 YFSETQ. The CDR3 protein is CASTRGGEYNEQFF. CDR3 sequence (DNA): TGCGCCAGCACTCGGGGGGGCGAGTACAATGAGCAGTTCTTC.

The chain recombines TRBV5-1 with TRBJ2-7; D gene uncertain. V shed 7 bases and J shed 3 bases, with 17 bases lying between them. The CDR3 contains 14 residues. Germline V gene sequence: CDR1 SGHRS, CDR2 YFSETQ. The CDR3 DNA follows: TGCGCCAGCCACATAATGCCAGGTTACTACGAGCAGTACTTC. Translation: CASHIMPGYYEQYF.

This rearrangement joins TRBV7-9 to TRBJ1-6, with 7 bases fitting TRBD1. V trimming: 4 bases; J trimming: 3 bases; junction bases outside the gene matches: 3. The germline gives CDR1 SEHNR, CDR2 FQNEAQ (reference sequence). The CDR3 contains 15 residues. The CDR3 DNA reads as TGTGCCAGCAGCTCTGGACAGGTCTATAATTCACCCCTCCACTTT. Its translation is CASSSGQVYNSPLHF. Drawing the rest from reference TRBV7-9 and TRBJ1-6, the complete variable domain is DTGVSQNPRHKITKRGQNVTFRCDPISEHNRLYWYRQTLGQGPEFLTYFQNEAQLEKSRLLSDRFSAERPKGSFSTLEIQRTEQGDSAMYLCASSSGQVYNSPLHFGNGTRLTVT.

The V call is TRBV11-2, the J call TRBJ2-1; 8 nucleotides agree with TRBD1. J gave up 6 bases and V 1 base, and 14 bases lay outside the gene matches. The CDR3 length is 18 residues. Germline V CDR1 and CDR2: SGHAT, FQNNGV. CDR3 in DNA: TGTGCCAGCAGCTTAGCCCTCCAATCGGACAGGGATACCAATGAGCAGTTCTTC. Translating gives CASSLALQSDRDTNEQFF.

CDR3 coding DNA: TGCGCCAGCAGCCTCAGGACAGGGGCGGGCTATGGCTACACCTTC. Residues: CASSLRTGAGYGYTF. The chain joins TRBV5-1 to TRBJ1-2; 9 bases are a match to TRBD1. The CDR3 contains 15 residues. CDR1 is SGHRS and CDR2 is YFSETQ in the germline V gene. The J segment lost 4 bases and the V segment lost 4 bases, leaving 8 bases of the junction unmatched.

In the case of this clone: Other DNA sequences within the sample encode an identical CDR3. The V and J genes are TRBV9 and TRBJ1-1; D is ambiguous. The CDR3 length is 13 residues. Trimming pared 2 bases from V and 1 base from J, leaving 6 bases between. Germline CDR1 reads SGDLS; CDR2 reads YYNGEE. This CDR3 reads CASSVAGNTEAFF. The CDR3 DNA reads as TGTGCCAGCAGCGTGGCAGGGAACACTGAAGCTTTCTTT.

The chain carries TRBV29-1 and TRBJ2-5; 10 nucleotides line up with TRBD1. Germline loops: CDR1 SQVTM, CDR2 ANQGSEA. The CDR3 has 16 amino acids. V trimming: 6 bases; J trimming: 2 bases; junction bases outside the gene matches: 12. CDR3 nucleotide sequence: TGCAGCGTAAAACGGACAGGGGGGCTCTTACAAGAGACCCAGTACTTC. Protein: CSVKRTGGLLQETQYF.

In DNA, the CDR3 is TGTGCCAGTTCCTATGGAGGTAGCGGGGGTGGAGAGACCCAGTACTTC. Its translation: CASSYGGSGGGETQYF. The gene calls are TRBV19 and TRBJ2-5; 9 bases align to TRBD2. The CDR3 consists of 16 residues. V trimming: 8 bases; J trimming: 4 bases; junction bases outside the gene matches: 14. Germline V gene lookup returns CDR1 LNHDA and CDR2 SQIVND (reference sequence).

This clone was seen a few times. In the same sample, other DNA sequences code for this CDR3. V usage is TRBV6-4 and J usage is TRBJ2-3, with 11 bases that match TRBD2. The junction had 0 bases not matched to a gene; V was cut back by 3 bases and J by 1 base. Germline V lookup: CDR1 MRHNA, CDR2 SNTAGT. The CDR3 is 15 residues long. CDR3 residues: CASSETSGGTDTQYF. CDR3 nucleotide sequence: TGTGCCAGCAGTGAGACTAGCGGGGGCACAGATACGCAGTATTTT.

V usage is TRBV4-1 and J usage is TRBJ2-4, with 8 bases identical to TRBD2. Germline lookup yields CDR1 MGHRA and CDR2 YSYEKL. The CDR3 is 16 amino acids. V lost 4 bases to trimming and J lost 5 bases; unmatched junction nucleotides: 10. The CDR3 DNA reads TGCGCCAGCAGCCCTTTACGGGGGGGAGTTGAAAACATTCAGTACTTC. Protein: CASSPLRGGVENIQYF.

The V call is TRBV27, the J call TRBJ1-1; weak D call: TRBD1 (6 bases). This CDR3 comprises 19 residues. V dropped 3 bases and J dropped 0 bases, with 23 bases sitting between them. Germline values: CDR1 MNHEY, CDR2 SMNVEV (reference sequence). CDR3 sequence (DNA): TGTGCCAGCAGTTTGGAAGTCAGGGGCGCTGAGTACCTGAACACTGAAGCTTTCTTT. Translation: CASSLEVRGAEYLNTEAFF.

This chain joins TRBV28 and TRBJ1-1; D ambiguous. V gave up 6 bases and J gave up 1 base, with 3 bases separating them. Germline CDR1 is MDHEN and CDR2 is SYDVKM. This CDR3 is 11 amino acids long. The CDR3 DNA reads as TGTGCCAGCAGCGGGAACACTGAAGCTTTCTTT. Translation gives CASSGNTEAFF.

The rearrangement links TRBV18 to TRBJ2-3, with D possibly being TRBD2 (6 bases). Trimming took off 2 bases at V and 3 bases at J, with 12 bases between the two ends. The CDR3 consists of 15 residues. Looked up from germline, CDR1 is KGHSH and CDR2 is LQKENI. The CDR3 is CASSPIGSETDTQYF. CDR3 DNA: TGTGCCAGCTCACCAATCGGGAGCGAGACAGATACGCAGTATTTT.

V and J are TRBV7-2 and TRBJ2-7; 8 bases align to TRBD1. With 2 bases clipped from V and 0 bases from J, the junction kept 3 bases outside the gene matches. From germline, CDR1 is SGHTA and CDR2 FQGNSA. The CDR3 runs to 15 residues. The CDR3 reads CASSLRDRTSYEQYF. The CDR3 DNA follows: TGTGCCAGCAGCTTACGGGACAGGACCTCCTACGAGCAGTACTTC.

The rearrangement uses TRBV6-5 and TRBJ2-5, with 9 bases lining up with TRBD2. From germline, CDR1 is MNHEY and CDR2 SVGAGI. V lost 6 bases to trimming and J lost 2 bases; unmatched junction nucleotides: 4. The CDR3 has 14 amino acids. The CDR3 sequence: CASRAGGLQETQYF. CDR3 bases: TGTGCCAGCAGAGCGGGGGGCTTACAAGAGACCCAGTACTTC.

CDR3 loop: CASSIDRGNEQFF. The CDR3 nucleotides read TGTGCCAGTAGTATAGACCGGGGGAATGAGCAGTTCTTC. The chain is built from TRBV19 and TRBJ2-1; weak D call: TRBD2 (6 bases). The CDR3 is made up of 13 amino acids. Germline V gives CDR1 LNHDA, CDR2 SQIVND (reference sequence). V was trimmed by 0 bases and J by 7 bases, leaving 7 bases between them. The complete variable domain, with remaining parts taken from reference TRBV19 and TRBJ2-1, reads DGGITQSPKYLFRKEGQNVTLSCEQNLNHDAMYWYRQDPGQGLRLIYYSQIVNDFQKGDIAEGYSVSREKKESFPLTVTSAQKNPTAFYLCASSIDRGNEQFFGPGTRLTVL.

The chain employs TRBV9 and TRBJ1-5; TRBD1 aligns across 8 bases. The CDR3 is 14 amino acids. The V gene's germline CDR1 is SGDLS and CDR2 YYNGEE. Germline trimming cut 0 bases from V and 6 bases from J; bases unmatched to any gene: 2. As DNA, the CDR3 is TGTGCCAGCAGCGTAGGGACAGGGAGTCAGCCCCAGCATTTT. It yields the protein CASSVGTGSQPQHF.

The CDR3 reads CASSLGQGANTGELFF. CDR3 DNA sequence: TGTGCCAGCAGCTTAGGGCAGGGGGCGAACACCGGGGAGCTGTTTTTT. The rearrangement links TRBV11-3 to TRBJ2-2, with 7 positions matching TRBD1. The junction had 2 bases not matched to a gene; V was cut back by 1 base and J by 0 bases. The CDR3 sequence is 16 residues long. The germline V gene has CDR1 SGHNT and CDR2 YENEEA.

The chain uses TRBV5-5 and TRBJ1-1; TRBD1 matches at 7 bases. The CDR3 is 15 residues long. The trim removed 4 bases at V and 5 bases at J, leaving 11 bases unmatched. Germline CDR1 SGHKS, CDR2 YYEKEE (reference sequence). CDR3: CASSPLGQLGTEAFF. The CDR3 DNA follows: TGTGCCAGCAGCCCCCTGGGACAGTTGGGGACTGAAGCTTTCTTT.

This chain links TRBV6-6 with TRBJ2-2; 7 positions agree with TRBD1. There are 16 residues in the CDR3. CDR1 MNHNY and CDR2 SVGAGI come from the germline V gene (reference sequence). J was trimmed by 4 bases and V by 0 bases; bases with no gene match: 5. CDR3 bases: TGTGCCAGCAGTTACTCAGACAGGGCCCTCACCGGGGAGCTGTTTTTT. As protein: CASSYSDRALTGELFF.